This T cell receptor (beta chain) stems from a study of blood T cell repertoires in COVID-19. As for the study in general: The United States, Italy and Spain provided the acute and convalescent COVID-19 samples.

Original data processing: Amplification with reference gene primers provided the estimates of nucleated cell counts. Some clones are missing from TCRdb's copy, which holds only in-frame ones; the method was immunoSEQ multiplex PCR. V and J calls plus clone size are reproduced from that table; the DNA served to infer D and trimming. The table lists hundreds of thousands of clones, about 88% of them singletons. The germline gives CDR1 SGHNT, CDR2 YENEEA. The CDR3 has 14 amino acids. Trimming left V 2 bases short and J 7 bases short, with 13 bases between. The specimen sequenced was PBMCs or T cells enriched from blood (not recorded which). The chain recombines TRBV11-3 with TRBJ2-3; D is possibly TRBD2 (5 bases). This TCR derives from a woman between 45 and 60 years old who had recovered from COVID-19. CDR3 protein: CASSLSPGSYTQYF. CDR3 coding DNA: TGTGCCAGCAGCTTATCCCCGGGATCATATACGCAGTATTTT.